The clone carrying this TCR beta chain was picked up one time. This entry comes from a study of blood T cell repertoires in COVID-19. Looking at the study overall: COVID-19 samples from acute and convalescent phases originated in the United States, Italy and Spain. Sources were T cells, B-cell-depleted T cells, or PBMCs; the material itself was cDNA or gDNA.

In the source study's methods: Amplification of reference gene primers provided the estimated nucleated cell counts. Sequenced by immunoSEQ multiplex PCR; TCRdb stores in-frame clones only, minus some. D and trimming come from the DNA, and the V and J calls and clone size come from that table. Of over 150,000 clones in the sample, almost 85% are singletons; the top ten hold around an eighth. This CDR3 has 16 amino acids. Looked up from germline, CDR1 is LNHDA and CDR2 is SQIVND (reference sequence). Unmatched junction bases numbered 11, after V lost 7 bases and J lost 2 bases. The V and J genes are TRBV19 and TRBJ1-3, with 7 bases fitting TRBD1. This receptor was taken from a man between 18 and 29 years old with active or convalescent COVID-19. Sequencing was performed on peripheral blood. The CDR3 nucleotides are TGTGCCAGTACCTCGACAGGGATGTCAGCTGGAAACACCATATATTTT. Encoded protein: CASTSTGMSAGNTIYF.